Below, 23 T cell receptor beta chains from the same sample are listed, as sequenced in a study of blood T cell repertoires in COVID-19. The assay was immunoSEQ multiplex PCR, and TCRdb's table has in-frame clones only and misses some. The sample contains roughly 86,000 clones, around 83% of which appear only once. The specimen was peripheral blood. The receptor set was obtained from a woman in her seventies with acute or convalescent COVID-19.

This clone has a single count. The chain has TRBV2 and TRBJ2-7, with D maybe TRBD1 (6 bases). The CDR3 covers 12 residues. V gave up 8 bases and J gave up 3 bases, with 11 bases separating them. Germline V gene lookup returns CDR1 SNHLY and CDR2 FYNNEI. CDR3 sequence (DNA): TGTGCCAGCCACGGACAGAGCTACGAGCAGTACTTC. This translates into CASHGQSYEQYF.

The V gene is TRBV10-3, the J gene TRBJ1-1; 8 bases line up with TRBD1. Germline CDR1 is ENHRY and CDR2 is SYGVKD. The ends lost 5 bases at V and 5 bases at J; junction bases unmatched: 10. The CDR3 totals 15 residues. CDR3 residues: CAISYGQGSSTEAFF. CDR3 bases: TGTGCCATCAGTTACGGACAGGGATCGTCGACTGAAGCTTTCTTT.

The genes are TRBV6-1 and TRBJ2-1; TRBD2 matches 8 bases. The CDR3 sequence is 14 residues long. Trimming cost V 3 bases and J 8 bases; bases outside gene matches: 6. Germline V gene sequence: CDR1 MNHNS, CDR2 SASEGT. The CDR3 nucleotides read TGTGCCAGCAGTGACGGGGGGGGAGGGCATGAGCAGTTCTTC. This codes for CASSDGGGGHEQFF.

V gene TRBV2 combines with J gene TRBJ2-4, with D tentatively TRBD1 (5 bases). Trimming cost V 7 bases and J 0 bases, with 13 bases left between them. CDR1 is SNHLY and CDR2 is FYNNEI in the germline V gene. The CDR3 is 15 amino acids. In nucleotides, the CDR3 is TGTGCCAGCAATTCGGCTCAGGGAGCCAAAAACATTCAGTACTTC. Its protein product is CASNSAQGAKNIQYF.

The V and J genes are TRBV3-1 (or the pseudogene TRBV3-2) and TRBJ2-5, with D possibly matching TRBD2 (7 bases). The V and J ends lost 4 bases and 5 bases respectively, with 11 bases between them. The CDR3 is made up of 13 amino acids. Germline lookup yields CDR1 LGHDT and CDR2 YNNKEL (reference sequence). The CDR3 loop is CASSREGVETQYF. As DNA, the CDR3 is TGTGCCAGCAGCCGGGAGGGGGTGGAGACCCAGTACTTC.

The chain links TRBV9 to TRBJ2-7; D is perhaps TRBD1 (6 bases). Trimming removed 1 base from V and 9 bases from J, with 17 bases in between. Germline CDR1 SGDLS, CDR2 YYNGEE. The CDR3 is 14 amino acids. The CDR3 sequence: CASSVPGQEERQYF. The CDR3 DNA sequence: TGTGCCAGCAGCGTACCGGGACAAGAAGAGCGGCAGTACTTC.

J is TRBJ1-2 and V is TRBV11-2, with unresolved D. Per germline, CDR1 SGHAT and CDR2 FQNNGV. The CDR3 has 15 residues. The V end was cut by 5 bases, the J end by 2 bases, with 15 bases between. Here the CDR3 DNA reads TGTGCCAGCAGCCCCCTAGGCTATCGGAACTATGGCTACACCTTC. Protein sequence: CASSPLGYRNYGYTF.

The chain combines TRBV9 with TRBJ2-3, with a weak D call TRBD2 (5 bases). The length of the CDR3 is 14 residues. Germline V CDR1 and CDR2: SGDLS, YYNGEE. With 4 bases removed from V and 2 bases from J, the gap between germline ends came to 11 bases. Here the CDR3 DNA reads TGTGCCAGCAGCCCTCGGACTGACACAGATACGCAGTATTTT. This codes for CASSPRTDTDTQYF.

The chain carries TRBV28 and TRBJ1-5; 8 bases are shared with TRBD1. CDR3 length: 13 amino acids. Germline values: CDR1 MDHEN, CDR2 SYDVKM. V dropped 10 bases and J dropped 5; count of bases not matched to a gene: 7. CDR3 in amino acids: CATQGAGDQPQHF. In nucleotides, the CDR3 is TGTGCCACCCAGGGGGCCGGAGATCAGCCCCAGCATTTT.

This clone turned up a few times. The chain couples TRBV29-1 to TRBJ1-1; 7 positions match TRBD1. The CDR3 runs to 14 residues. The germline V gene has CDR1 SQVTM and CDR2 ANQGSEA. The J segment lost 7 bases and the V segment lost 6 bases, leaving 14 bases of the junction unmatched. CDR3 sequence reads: CSVLSGTEGFEAFF. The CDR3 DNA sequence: TGCAGCGTGTTATCCGGGACAGAAGGCTTTGAAGCTTTCTTT.

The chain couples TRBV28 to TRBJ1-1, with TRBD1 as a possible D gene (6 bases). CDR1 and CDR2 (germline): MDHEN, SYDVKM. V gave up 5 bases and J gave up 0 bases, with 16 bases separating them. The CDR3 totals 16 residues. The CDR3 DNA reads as TGTGCCAGCAGTGTAACACAGGGAGATATGAACACTGAAGCTTTCTTT. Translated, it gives CASSVTQGDMNTEAFF.

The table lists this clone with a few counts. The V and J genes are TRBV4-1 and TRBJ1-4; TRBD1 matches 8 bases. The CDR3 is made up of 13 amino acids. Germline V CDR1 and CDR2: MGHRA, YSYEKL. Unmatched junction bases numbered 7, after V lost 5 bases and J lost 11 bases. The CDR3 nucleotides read TGCGCCAGCAGCGTCCAGGGGGCAGGGAAACTGTTTTTT. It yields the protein CASSVQGAGKLFF.

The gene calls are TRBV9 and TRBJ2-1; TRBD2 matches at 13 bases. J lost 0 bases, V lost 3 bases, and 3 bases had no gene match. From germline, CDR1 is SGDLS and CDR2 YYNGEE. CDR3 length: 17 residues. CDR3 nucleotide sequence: TGTGCCAGCAGCGGCTGGACTAGCGGGGGCTCCTACAATGAGCAGTTCTTC. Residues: CASSGWTSGGSYNEQFF.

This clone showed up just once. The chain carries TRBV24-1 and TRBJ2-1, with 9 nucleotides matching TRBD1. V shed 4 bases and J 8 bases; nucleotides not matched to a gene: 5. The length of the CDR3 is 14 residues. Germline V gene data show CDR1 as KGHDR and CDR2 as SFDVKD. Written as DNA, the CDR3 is TGTGCCACCAGTGACCCGGGACAGGGAGATGAGCAGTTCTTC. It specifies CATSDPGQGDEQFF.

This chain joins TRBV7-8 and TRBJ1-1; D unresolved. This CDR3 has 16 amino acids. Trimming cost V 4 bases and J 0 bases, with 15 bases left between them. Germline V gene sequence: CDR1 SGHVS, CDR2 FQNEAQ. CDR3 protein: CASSSIGGNMNTEAFF. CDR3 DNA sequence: TGTGCCAGCAGCTCCATTGGCGGCAACATGAACACTGAAGCTTTCTTT.

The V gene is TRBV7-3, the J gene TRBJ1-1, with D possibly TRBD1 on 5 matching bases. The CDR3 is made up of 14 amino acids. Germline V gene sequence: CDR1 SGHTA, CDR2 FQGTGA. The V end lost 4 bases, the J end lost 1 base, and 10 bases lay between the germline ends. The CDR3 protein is CASSSRAQNTEAFF. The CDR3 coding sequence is TGTGCCAGCAGCTCCAGGGCACAGAACACTGAAGCTTTCTTT.

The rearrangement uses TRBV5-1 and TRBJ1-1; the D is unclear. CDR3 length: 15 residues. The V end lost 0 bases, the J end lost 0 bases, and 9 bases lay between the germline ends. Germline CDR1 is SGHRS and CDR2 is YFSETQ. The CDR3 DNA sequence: TGCGCCAGCAGCTTGGATGGTAACATGAACACTGAAGCTTTCTTT. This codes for CASSLDGNMNTEAFF.

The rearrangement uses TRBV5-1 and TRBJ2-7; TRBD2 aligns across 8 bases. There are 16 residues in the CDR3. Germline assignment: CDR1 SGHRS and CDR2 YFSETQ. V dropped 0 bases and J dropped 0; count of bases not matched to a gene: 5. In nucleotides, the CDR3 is TGCGCCAGCAGCTTGGCAGGGACTAGGAGCTCCTACGAGCAGTACTTC. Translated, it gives CASSLAGTRSSYEQYF.

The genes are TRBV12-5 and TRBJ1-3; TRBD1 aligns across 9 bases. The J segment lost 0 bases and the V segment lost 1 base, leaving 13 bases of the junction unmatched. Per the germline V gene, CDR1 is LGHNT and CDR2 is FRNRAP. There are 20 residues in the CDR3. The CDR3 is CASGLGRTPMTGGSGNTIYF. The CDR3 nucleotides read TGTGCTAGTGGTTTGGGCCGGACTCCCATGACAGGGGGCTCTGGAAACACCATATATTTT.

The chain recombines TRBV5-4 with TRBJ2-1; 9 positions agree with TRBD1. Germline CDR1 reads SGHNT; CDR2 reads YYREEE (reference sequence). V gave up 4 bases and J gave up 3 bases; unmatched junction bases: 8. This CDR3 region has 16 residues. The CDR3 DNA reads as TGTGCCAGCAGCCCCCGGGACAGGGCTTTCTACAATGAGCAGTTCTTC. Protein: CASSPRDRAFYNEQFF.

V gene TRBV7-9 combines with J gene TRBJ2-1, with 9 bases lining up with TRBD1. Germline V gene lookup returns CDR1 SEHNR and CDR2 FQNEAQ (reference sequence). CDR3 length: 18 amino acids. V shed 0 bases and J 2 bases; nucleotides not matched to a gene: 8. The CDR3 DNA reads TGTGCCAGCAGCTTAGCGGGAAGCGGGACAGGGACCTACAATGAGCAGTTCTTC. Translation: CASSLAGSGTGTYNEQFF. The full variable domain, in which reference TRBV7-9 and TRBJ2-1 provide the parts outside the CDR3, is DTGVSQNPRHKITKRGQNVTFRCDPISEHNRLYWYRQTLGQGPEFLTYFQNEAQLEKSRLLSDRFSAERPKGSFSTLEIQRTEQGDSAMYLCASSLAGSGTGTYNEQFFGPGTRLTVL.

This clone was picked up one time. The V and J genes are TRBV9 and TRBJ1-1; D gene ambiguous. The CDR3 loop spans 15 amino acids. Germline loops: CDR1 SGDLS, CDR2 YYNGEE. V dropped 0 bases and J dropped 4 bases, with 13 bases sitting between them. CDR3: CASSVAPGSVTEAFF. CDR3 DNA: TGTGCCAGCAGCGTAGCTCCGGGTTCGGTCACTGAAGCTTTCTTT. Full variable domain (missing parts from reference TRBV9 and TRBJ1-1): DSGVTQTPKHLITATGQRVTLRCSPRSGDLSVYWYQQSLDQGLQFLIQYYNGEERAKGNILERFSAQQFPDLHSELNLSSLELGDSALYFCASSVAPGSVTEAFFGQGTRLTVV.

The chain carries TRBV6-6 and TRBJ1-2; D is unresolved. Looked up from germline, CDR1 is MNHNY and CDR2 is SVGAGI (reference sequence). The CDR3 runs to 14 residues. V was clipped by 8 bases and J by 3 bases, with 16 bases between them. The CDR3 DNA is TGTGCCAGCTCCCCACCCCAGATGTACTATGGCTACACCTTC. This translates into CASSPPQMYYGYTF.